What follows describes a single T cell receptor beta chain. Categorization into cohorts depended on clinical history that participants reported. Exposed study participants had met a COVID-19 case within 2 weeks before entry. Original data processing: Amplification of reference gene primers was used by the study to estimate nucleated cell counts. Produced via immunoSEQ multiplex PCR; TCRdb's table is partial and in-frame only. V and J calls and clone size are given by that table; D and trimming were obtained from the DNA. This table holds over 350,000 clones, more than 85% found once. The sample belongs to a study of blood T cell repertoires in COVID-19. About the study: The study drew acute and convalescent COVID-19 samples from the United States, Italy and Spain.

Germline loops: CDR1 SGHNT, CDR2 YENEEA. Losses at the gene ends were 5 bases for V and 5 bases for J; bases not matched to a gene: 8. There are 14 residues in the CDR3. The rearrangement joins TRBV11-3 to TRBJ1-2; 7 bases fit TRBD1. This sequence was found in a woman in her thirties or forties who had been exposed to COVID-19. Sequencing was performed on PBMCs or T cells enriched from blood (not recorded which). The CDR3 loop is CASSPGTDNYGYTF. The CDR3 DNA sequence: TGTGCCAGCAGCCCCGGGACAGACAATTATGGCTACACCTTC.